These 15 T cell receptor beta chains were sequenced from one sample in a study of shared clonotypes between healthy human individuals. The repertoire was sequenced with immunoSEQ multiplex PCR; TCRdb's copy has only in-frame clones and lacks some. The table records over 2 million clones, around 90% of them present only once. The sequenced material came from naive CD4+ T cells from PBMCs. Subset indicated: CD45RA+ positively selected. Source of these receptors: a man in his late teens or twenties in good health. Some clones in this sample may be carry-over from other donors' samples.

The chain is built from TRBV27 and TRBJ2-2; 8 bases match TRBD2. Germline-derived CDR1 and CDR2 are MNHEY and SMNVEV (reference sequence). The J segment lost 7 bases and the V segment lost 8 bases, leaving 9 bases of the junction unmatched. This CDR3 is built from 14 residues. This chain's CDR3 is CASPSGGPDGELFF. The CDR3 DNA reads TGTGCCAGCCCCTCGGGGGGGCCTGACGGGGAGCTGTTTTTT.

The chain joins TRBV4-3 to TRBJ2-3; D is ambiguous. Germline V lookup: CDR1 LGHNA, CDR2 YSLEER. The CDR3 extends over 11 amino acids. Trimming shortened V by 5 bases and J by 6 bases, and 6 bases separated the two germline ends. In DNA, the CDR3 is TGCGCCAGCAGCGCTCAGGATACGCAGTATTTT. It is translated as CASSAQDTQYF.

The J gene is TRBJ1-2, the V gene TRBV27, with D uncertain. CDR3 size: 16 residues. V lost 8 bases, J lost 7 bases, and 26 bases lay in between. From germline, CDR1 is MNHEY and CDR2 SMNVEV (reference sequence). DNA of the CDR3: TGTGCCAGCTCCGACGGAATCGGCTTAATGAATAGTGGCTACACCTTC. Translated, it gives CASSDGIGLMNSGYTF.

This rearrangement joins TRBV6-5 to TRBJ1-6; 9 nucleotides agree with TRBD1. V lost 6 bases, J lost 7 bases, and 4 bases stayed unmatched. The germline CDR1 and CDR2 sequences are MNHEY and SVGAGI. The CDR3 has 14 residues. The CDR3: CASRVGQGNSPLHF. Written as DNA, the CDR3 is TGTGCCAGCAGAGTAGGACAGGGGAATTCACCCCTCCACTTT.

On this clone itself: The junction shows a germline mismatch at one end, possibly a read error. This sequence joins TRBV28 and TRBJ2-6; 8 bases align to TRBD1. The CDR3 sequence is 18 residues long. Per germline, CDR1 MDHEN and CDR2 SYDVKM. CDR3 DNA sequence: TGTACCAGCAGACCCACTGCAGGGGGCCGTGGTGGGGCCAACGTCCTGACTTTC. It encodes CTSRPTAGGRGGANVLTF.

This clone was recorded a few times. This sequence joins TRBV10-1 and TRBJ1-1; weak D call: TRBD1 (6 bases). V lost 4 bases, J lost 5 bases, and 11 bases lay in between. CDR3 size: 13 residues. CDR1 and CDR2 from the germline V gene are WNHNN and SYGVQD (reference sequence). CDR3 in DNA: TGCGCCAGCAGTGTGCAGGGGAGGACTGAAGCTTTCTTT. This translates into CASSVQGRTEAFF.

Of note for this clone: Other nucleotide sequences from this sample produce the same CDR3. The chain uses TRBV19 and TRBJ2-2; no clear D. This CDR3 has 13 amino acids. V lost 5 bases and J lost 1, with 5 bases in between. Germline V CDR1 and CDR2: LNHDA, SQIVND (reference sequence). The CDR3 DNA reads as TGTGCCAGTAGTCCTCAGAACACCGGGGAGCTGTTTTTT. It specifies CASSPQNTGELFF.

CDR3 sequence: CASSKRGGSFSTDTQYF. The CDR3 DNA reads TGTGCCAGCAGCAAACGGGGCGGTTCCTTTAGCACAGATACGCAGTATTTT. V and J are TRBV7-2 and TRBJ2-3; TRBD1 or TRBD2 may be the D gene (5 bases each). The V gene's germline CDR1 is SGHTA and CDR2 FQGNSA. Trimming stripped 5 bases from V and 0 bases from J, with 18 bases between. The CDR3 is 17 residues long.

This rearrangement joins TRBV7-2 to TRBJ1-3, with D unclear. Germline CDR1 is SGHTA and CDR2 is FQGNSA. Trimming removed 7 bases from V and 0 bases from J, with 10 bases in between. This CDR3 has 14 residues. CDR3 region: CASTPRPSGNTIYF. For the CDR3, the DNA is TGTGCCAGCACCCCCCGGCCCTCTGGAAACACCATATATTTT.

The chain is built from TRBV11-2 and TRBJ1-5; no definite D call. The CDR3 runs 12 residues. Looked up from germline, CDR1 is SGHAT and CDR2 is FQNNGV. Deletions cut 1 base from V and 6 bases from J, with 4 bases between. DNA for the CDR3: TGTGCCAGCAGCTTAGTAGGTCAGCCCCAGCATTTT. This translates into CASSLVGQPQHF.

The chain recombines TRBV15 with TRBJ1-2, with 11 bases that match TRBD1. CDR3 length: 17 amino acids. Losses at the gene ends were 0 bases for V and 7 bases for J; bases not matched to a gene: 10. Germline lookup yields CDR1 LNHNV and CDR2 YYDKDF (reference sequence). The CDR3 DNA reads TGTGCCACCAGCAGAGATATGTACGGGACAGGGGGAGGTGGCTACACCTTC. Translation gives CATSRDMYGTGGGGYTF.

Comments on this clone: Other DNA sequences within the sample encode an identical CDR3. The chain links TRBV7-3 to TRBJ1-5; no reliable D call. This CDR3 has 14 residues. Germline loops: CDR1 SGHTA, CDR2 FQGTGA. Trimming stripped 0 bases from V and 4 bases from J, with 7 bases between. The CDR3 region is CASSLTGRNQPQHF. CDR3 sequence (DNA): TGTGCCAGCAGCTTAACGGGCCGGAATCAGCCCCAGCATTTT.

The chain uses TRBV5-1 and TRBJ2-1, with 11 bases identical to TRBD2. CDR1 and CDR2 from the germline V gene are SGHRS and YFSETQ. The CDR3 is 16 residues long. J lost 4 bases, V lost 4 bases, and 7 bases had no gene match. The CDR3 reads CASSPLAGGDYNEQFF. The CDR3 DNA sequence: TGCGCCAGCAGCCCTCTAGCGGGAGGAGATTACAATGAGCAGTTCTTC.

This sequence joins TRBV19 and TRBJ2-7; TRBD1 or TRBD2 may be the D gene (5 bases each). The CDR3 runs 16 residues. The V and J ends lost 5 bases and 1 base respectively, with 18 bases between them. CDR1 and CDR2 from the germline V gene are LNHDA and SQIVND (reference sequence). The CDR3 DNA is TGTGCCAGTAGTGAAAACAAGGGGAGCTATTCCTACGAGCAGTACTTC. It yields the protein CASSENKGSYSYEQYF.

For this clone: Different DNA sequences within this sample yield the same CDR3. This chain joins TRBV6-1 and TRBJ1-2; D ambiguous. The germline gives CDR1 MNHNS, CDR2 SASEGT. Trimming stripped 3 bases from V and 5 bases from J, with 7 bases between. This CDR3 contains 12 residues. For the CDR3, the DNA is TGTGCCAGCAGTGATCCCGGTTATGGCTACACCTTC. Encoded protein: CASSDPGYGYTF.